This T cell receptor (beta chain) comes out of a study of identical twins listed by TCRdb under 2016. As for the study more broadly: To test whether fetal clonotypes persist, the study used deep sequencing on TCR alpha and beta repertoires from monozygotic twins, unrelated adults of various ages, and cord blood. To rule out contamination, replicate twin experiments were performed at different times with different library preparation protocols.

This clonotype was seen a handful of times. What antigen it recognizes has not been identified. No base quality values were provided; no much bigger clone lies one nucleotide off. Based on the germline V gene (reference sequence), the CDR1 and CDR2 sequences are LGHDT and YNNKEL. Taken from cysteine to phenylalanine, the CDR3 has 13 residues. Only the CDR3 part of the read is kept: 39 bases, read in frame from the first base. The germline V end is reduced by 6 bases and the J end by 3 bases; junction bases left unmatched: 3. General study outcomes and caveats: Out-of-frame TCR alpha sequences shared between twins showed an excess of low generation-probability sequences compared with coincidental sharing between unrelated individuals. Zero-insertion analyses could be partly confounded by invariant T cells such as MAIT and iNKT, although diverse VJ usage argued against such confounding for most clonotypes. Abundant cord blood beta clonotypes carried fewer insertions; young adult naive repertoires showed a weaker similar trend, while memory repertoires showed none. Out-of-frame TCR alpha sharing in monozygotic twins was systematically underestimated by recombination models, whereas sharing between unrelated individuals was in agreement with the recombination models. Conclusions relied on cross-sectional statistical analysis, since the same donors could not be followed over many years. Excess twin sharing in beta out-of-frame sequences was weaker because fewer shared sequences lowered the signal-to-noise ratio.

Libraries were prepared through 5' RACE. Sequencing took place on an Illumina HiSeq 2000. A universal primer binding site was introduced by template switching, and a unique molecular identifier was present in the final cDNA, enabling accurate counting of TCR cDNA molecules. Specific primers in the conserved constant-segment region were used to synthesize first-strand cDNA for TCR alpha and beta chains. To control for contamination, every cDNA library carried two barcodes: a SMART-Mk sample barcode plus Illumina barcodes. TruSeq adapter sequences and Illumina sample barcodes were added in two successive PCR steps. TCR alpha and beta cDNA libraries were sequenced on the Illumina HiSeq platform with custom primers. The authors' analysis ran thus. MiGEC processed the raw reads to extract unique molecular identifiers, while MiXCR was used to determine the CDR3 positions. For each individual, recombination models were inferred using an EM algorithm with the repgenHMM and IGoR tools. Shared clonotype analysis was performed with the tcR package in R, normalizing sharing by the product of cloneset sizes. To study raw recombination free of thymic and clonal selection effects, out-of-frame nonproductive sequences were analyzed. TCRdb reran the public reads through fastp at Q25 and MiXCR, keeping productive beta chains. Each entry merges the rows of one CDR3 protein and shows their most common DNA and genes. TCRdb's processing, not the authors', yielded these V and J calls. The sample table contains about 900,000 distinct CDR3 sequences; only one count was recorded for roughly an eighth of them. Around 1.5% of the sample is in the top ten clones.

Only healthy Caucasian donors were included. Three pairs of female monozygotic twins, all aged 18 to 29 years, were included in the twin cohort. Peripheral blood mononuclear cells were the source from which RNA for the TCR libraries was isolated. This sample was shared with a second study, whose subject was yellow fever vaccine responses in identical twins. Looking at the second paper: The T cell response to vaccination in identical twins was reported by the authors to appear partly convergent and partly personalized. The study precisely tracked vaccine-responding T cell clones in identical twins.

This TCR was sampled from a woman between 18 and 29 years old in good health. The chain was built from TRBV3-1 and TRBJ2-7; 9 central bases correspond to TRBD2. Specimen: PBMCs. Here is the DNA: TGTGCCAGCAGGGTAGCGGGAGTCTACGAGCAGTACTTC. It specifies CASRVAGVYEQYF.